This T cell receptor (beta chain) originates from a study of control samples from healthy donors and cancer patients. Trimming removed 1 base from V and 1 base from J, with 2 bases in between. The CDR3 extends over 13 amino acids. The protocol was immunoSEQ multiplex PCR, while the TCRdb copy is restricted to in-frame clones and leaves out a portion. The sample holds 120,000 or so clones, 70% to 90% seen once. The sequence came from a man aged 55 to 70 in good health. The material sequenced was blood. The chain has TRBV12-3 or TRBV12-4 and TRBJ1-5, with D unclear. CDR3 sequence reads: CASSLGSNQPQHF. For the CDR3, the DNA is TGTGCCAGCAGTTTAGGAAGCAATCAGCCCCAGCATTTT.